A selection of T cell receptor beta chains follows, all from one sample in a study of regulatory T cells in long-lasting Graves disease. One entry per CDR3 protein results from TCRdb running MiXCR on the multiplex PCR reads. The sample carries about 370,000 distinct CDR3 sequences, about 14% recorded once. The sample in question was peripheral blood mononuclear cells (PBMCs), obtained at new diagnosis, from a patient treated with antithyroid drugs. Receptors originate from a female donor with Graves disease. Each CDR3 is given with its conserved first and last residue. The D gene is left open where the match is weak. Only part of the rows carry a size: once, few, many, or a class if the clone is expanded.

TRBD1	TRBJ1-2	once	TRBV29-1	TGCAGCGTAGACAAACAGGGGACTGTCTATGGCTACACCTTC	CSVDKQGTVYGYTF
TRBD2	TRBJ2-7	many	TRBV7-2	TGTGCCAGCAGCTTACTAGCGGGAGGGCCGGGCGAGCAGTACTTC	CASSLLAGGPGEQYF
TRBD1	TRBJ2-7	many	TRBV12-3/TRBV12-4	TGTGCCAGCAGTTCCGGGACAGCGACCTACGAGCAGTACTTC	CASSSGTATYEQYF
TRBD1	TRBJ2-7	many	TRBV27	TGTGCCAGCAGTTCGCCACGCAGGGGGCGCGAGCAGTACTTC	CASSSPRRGREQYF
NA	TRBJ2-7	once	TRBV9	TGTGCCAGCAGCGTATCCCGGGCCCTCTACCCCTACGAGCAGTACTTC	CASSVSRALYPYEQYF
TRBD1	TRBJ1-2	many	TRBV27	TGTGCCAGCAGTTTAGCGGGGACAGGAGGATCCCTAGGCGGCTACACCTTC	CASSLAGTGGSLGGYTF
NA	TRBJ1-2	NA	TRBV2	TGTGCCAGCATAAAAAGGGAGTATGGCTACACCTTC	CASIKREYGYTF
NA	TRBJ1-2	many	TRBV30	TGTGCCTGGAGTGTAGGGGGTTATGGCTACACCTTC	CAWSVGGYGYTF
NA	TRBJ2-1	many	TRBV11-2	TGTGCCAGCAGCTTAGGTCCACAAGTCAATGAGCAGTTCTTC	CASSLGPQVNEQFF
NA	TRBJ2-1	many	TRBV11-2	TGTGCCAGCAGCTTAGAGCGACCCCGGGGATTCAATGAGCAGTTCTTC	CASSLERPRGFNEQFF
NA	TRBJ2-4	many	TRBV28	TGTGCCAGCAGGCTAGGCCGGCAAAACATTCAGTACTTC	CASRLGRQNIQYF
TRBD2	TRBJ2-7	many	TRBV27	TGTGCCAGCAGTTTCGAGGGGACTAGCCTCTACGAGCAGTACTTC	CASSFEGTSLYEQYF
NA	TRBJ1-3	NA	TRBV9	TGTGCCAGCAGCGTCGATGGAAACACCATATATTTT	CASSVDGNTIYF
NA	TRBJ1-1	many	TRBV5-6	TGTGCCAGCAGCACAGGACCGGGCGGGAGAGCTTTCTTT	CASSTGPGGRAFF
NA	TRBJ2-5	many	TRBV7-2	TGTGCCAGCAGTTCTAGGGGGCAAGAGACCCAGTACTTC	CASSSRGQETQYF
NA	TRBJ2-7	NA	TRBV27	TGTGCCAGCAGTTTATCAGCAGCCTCCTACGAGCAGTACTTC	CASSLSAASYEQYF
TRBD1	TRBJ1-1	many	TRBV20-1	TGCAGTGCTAGAGACGCAGGGGGCACTGAAGCTTTCTTT	CSARDAGGTEAFF
NA	TRBJ2-7	many	TRBV28	TGTGCCAGCAGTTTGGGGGCGGGTTACGAGCAGTACTTC	CASSLGAGYEQYF
NA	TRBJ2-2	many	TRBV2	TGTGCCAGCAGTAGATTAGGGGGCGGGGAGCTGTTTTTT	CASSRLGGGELFF
NA	TRBJ2-3	many	TRBV6-1	TGTGCCAGCACCTGGACACCGGGACTCCCTGGGAATACGCAGTATTTT	CASTWTPGLPGNTQYF
TRBD2	TRBJ2-1	NA	TRBV6-1	TGTGCCAGCAGTCAAGCGGGAGGTTTCGATAGCTCCTACAATGAGCAGTTCTTC	CASSQAGGFDSSYNEQFF
TRBD2	TRBJ2-7	many	TRBV28	TGTGCCAGCAGTTTCACCATTACTATACCGGGAGGGTACTACGAGCAGTACTTC	CASSFTITIPGGYYEQYF
NA	TRBJ2-2	many	TRBV12-3/TRBV12-4	TGTGCCAGTAATGAAGGATCTTTCATGGGTGCCGGGGAGCTGTTTTTT	CASNEGSFMGAGELFF
TRBD1	TRBJ2-7	many	TRBV28	TGTGCCAGCAGCCCCACAGGGGACGACAACGAGCAGTACTTC	CASSPTGDDNEQYF
TRBD1	TRBJ1-2	many	TRBV20-1	TGCAGTGCTAGAGATCCGGACAGGGCGGTCGGCTACACCTTC	CSARDPDRAVGYTF
NA	TRBJ1-6	few	TRBV15	TGTGCCACCAGCAGAGTACAGGCTAATTCACCCCTCCACTTT	CATSRVQANSPLHF
TRBD1	TRBJ1-4	many	TRBV2	TGTGCCAGCAGAGAGACAGGGGTGAATGAAAAACTGTTTTTT	CASRETGVNEKLFF
NA	TRBJ2-7	many	TRBV4-1	TGCGCCAGCAGCCAAGCTACCGGGAACTCCTACGAGCAGTACTTC	CASSQATGNSYEQYF
NA	TRBJ1-2	few	TRBV24-1	TGTGCCACCAGTGATGCCAATGAGGGCTATGGCTACACCTTC	CATSDANEGYGYTF
TRBD2	TRBJ2-7	many	TRBV28	TGTGCCAGCAGTTTCCCTGGGACTAGCGGGAGAAAATCCTACGAGCAGTACTTC	CASSFPGTSGRKSYEQYF
TRBD1	TRBJ2-1	many	TRBV28	TGTGCCAGCAGCCCCGACAGGGGGATCGGTAGCGGATACAATGAGCAGTTCTTC	CASSPDRGIGSGYNEQFF
TRBD2	TRBJ2-2	many	TRBV5-1	TGCGCCAGCATAGCGGGATCTAAAACCGGGGAGCTGTTTTTT	CASIAGSKTGELFF
NA	TRBJ1-3	many	TRBV27	TGTGCCAGCAGTTTATCAGGGTTCGGAGGAAACACCATATATTTT	CASSLSGFGGNTIYF
NA	TRBJ1-5	many	TRBV6-2/TRBV6-3	TGTGCCAGCGGATCGGCGGAGCCCCAGCATTTT	CASGSAEPQHF
NA	TRBJ1-1	few	TRBV10-3	TGTGCCATCACCGATCGGGGGGGCTCAGTCGACTTT	CAITDRGGSVDF
TRBD1	TRBJ2-7	many	TRBV28	TGTGCCAGCAGTTTTACCGCACAGGGGTCCTACGAGCAGTACTTC	CASSFTAQGSYEQYF
TRBD2	TRBJ2-1	many	TRBV3-1	TGTGCCAGCAGCCCAGGACTAGACGCCTACAATGAGCAGTTCTTC	CASSPGLDAYNEQFF
NA	TRBJ1-3	few	TRBV25-1	TGTGCCAGCAGTGGCCCGGGGCTCTCTGGAAACACCATATATTTT	CASSGPGLSGNTIYF
NA	TRBJ2-7	many	TRBV27	TGTGCCAGCACCCTTTCGCATGGGTCCCACGAGCAGTACTTC	CASTLSHGSHEQYF
TRBD1	TRBJ2-3	NA	TRBV11-2	TGTGCCAGCAGCTTAGGCCGGGGACAGACTAGCACAGATACGCAGTATTTT	CASSLGRGQTSTDTQYF
NA	TRBJ2-2	NA	TRBV4-1	TGCGCCAGCAGCCAAGTCACGGCCGGGGAGCTGTTTTTT	CASSQVTAGELFF
NA	TRBJ2-1	many	TRBV11-3	TGTGCCAGCAGCTTAGGAGGGGTCAATGAGCAGTTCTTC	CASSLGGVNEQFF
TRBD2	TRBJ2-1	many	TRBV6-9	TGTGCCAGCAGTTACGGGGGAGGGACCTACAATGAGCAGTTCTTC	CASSYGGGTYNEQFF
TRBD2	TRBJ2-2	few	TRBV20-1	TGCAGTGCTAGAGAGCCTCTAGCGGGAAGACCCCACACCGGGGAGCTGTTTTTT	CSAREPLAGRPHTGELFF
TRBD2	TRBJ2-7	NA	TRBV7-2	TGTGCCAGCAGCCCCACTGTAGCGGGAGGGCGTGAGCAGTACTTC	CASSPTVAGGREQYF
NA	TRBJ1-2	NA	TRBV7-2	TGTGCCAGCAGCTCACGGGAAGGCGGGGATGGCTACACCTTC	CASSSREGGDGYTF
TRBD1	TRBJ1-4	few	TRBV7-6	TGTGCCAGCAGCTTATCTTCACAGGGGTCCCCTTCTAGAACTAATGAAAAACTGTTTTTT	CASSLSSQGSPSRTNEKLFF
NA	TRBJ1-1	many	TRBV6-2/TRBV6-3	TGTGCCAGCAGTTACTCGAGGGGTAAAAGCACTGAAGCTTTCTTT	CASSYSRGKSTEAFF